These T cell receptor beta chains were read from a single sample in a study of CD8+ T cells in alopecia areata. The table came from immunoSEQ multiplex PCR; TCRdb's copy has only in-frame clones and leaves some out. The sample consists of over 120,000 clones, approximately 50% of them appearing once. The source was CD4+ T cells sorted from blood, collected at week 0. The receptors come from a human donor with alopecia areata. CDR3s include the opening cysteine and the closing phenylalanine or tryptophan. The D gene is left open where the match is weak. Part of the rows lack a size; the others show once, few, many or a class for expanded clones.

j_call v_call d_call clone_size cdr3_nt cdr3_aa
TRBJ2-5 TRBV9 - few TGTGCCAGCAGTCTGTCTACCACCTACCAAGAGACCCAGTACTTC CASSLSTTYQETQYF
TRBJ2-5 TRBV7-6 - - TGTGCCAGCACTGGACCGGTCGTCGGGACCCAGTACTTC CASTGPVVGTQYF
TRBJ1-5 TRBV2 - - TGTGCCAGCAGTGAAGCTGGGCTACGGGACAGCAATCAGCCCCAGCATTTT CASSEAGLRDSNQPQHF
TRBJ1-2 TRBV11-2 - - TGTGCCAGCAGCTTACAGGGGACGTACTATGGCTACACCTTC CASSLQGTYYGYTF
TRBJ1-5 TRBV4-2 - - TGTGCCAGCAGCCAAGACCGGGACGGATATCAGCCCCAGCATTTT CASSQDRDGYQPQHF
TRBJ1-1 TRBV30 - - TGTGCCTGGAGTTGGGGGGCGCCGGGGCACACTGAAGCTTTCTTT CAWSWGAPGHTEAFF
TRBJ2-1 TRBV30 - - TGTGCCTGGAGTGTTCGGGGACCCTCCTACAATGAGCAGTTCTTC CAWSVRGPSYNEQFF
TRBJ1-4 TRBV29-1 - - TGCAGCGTTGGCCCTTCAACTAATGAAAAACTGTTTTTT CSVGPSTNEKLFF
TRBJ1-5 TRBV29-1 - - TGCAGCGTTGAAGATCGATCGGGGCCCCAGCATTTT CSVEDRSGPQHF
TRBJ2-5 TRBV30 TRBD1 once TGTGCCTGGAGTCGAAACAGGGGGGCGACCCAGTACTTC CAWSRNRGATQYF
TRBJ2-1 TRBV5-4 TRBD2 - TGTGCCAGCAGCCCTTCTGGCGGGAGTAGGTCCTACAATGAGCAGTTCTTC CASSPSGGSRSYNEQFF
TRBJ2-1 TRBV9 - few TGTGCCAGCAGCGCGCCGCCGGGGGACAATGAGCAGTTCTTC CASSAPPGDNEQFF
TRBJ2-1 TRBV30 - - TGTGCCTGGAGTCGAACCAATGAGCAGTTCTTC CAWSRTNEQFF
TRBJ2-4 TRBV2 TRBD1 once TGTGCCAGCAGTAGACAGGGTGTGGACATTCAGTACTTC CASSRQGVDIQYF
TRBJ2-5 TRBV5-1 - - TGCGCCAGCAGCTTCTCAGAGGAGACCCAGTACTTC CASSFSEETQYF
TRBJ1-2 TRBV7-2 - - TGTGCCAGCAGCTTAGTTTCCGAAGGGGCTGGCTACACCTTC CASSLVSEGAGYTF
TRBJ2-7 TRBV30 - - TGTGCCTGGAGTGTGGGAGCCCCTCTTCGGACCGAGCAGTACTTC CAWSVGAPLRTEQYF
TRBJ2-1 TRBV5-1 TRBD2 - TGCGCCAGCAGCTCAGCGGGAGGGCCCAATGAGCAGTTCTTC CASSSAGGPNEQFF
TRBJ1-4 TRBV29-1 - - TGCAGCGTCGGGGAGTCCTTAAATGAAAAACTGTTTTTT CSVGESLNEKLFF
TRBJ2-3 TRBV5-8 - - TGTGCCAGCAGCTCCGGGACTGGGATCACTAGCACAGATACGCAGTATTTT CASSSGTGITSTDTQYF
TRBJ2-7 TRBV27 - - TGTGCCAGCAGTTTCGGGACCAGGAAGCACGAGCAGTACTTC CASSFGTRKHEQYF
TRBJ2-1 TRBV30 TRBD2 - TGTGCCTGGACGCCGGGACTATTATACAATGAGCAGTTCTTC CAWTPGLLYNEQFF
TRBJ2-3 TRBV5-6 - - TGTGCCAGCAGCCGCGAGGTGAAGCGGAGCACAGATACGCAGTATTTT CASSREVKRSTDTQYF
TRBJ2-1 TRBV30 TRBD2 few TGTGCCTGGAGTGGAATTAGCGGGAGGGACAATGAGCAGTTCTTC CAWSGISGRDNEQFF
TRBJ1-2 TRBV29-1 - - TGCAGCGTTGCGCCAGAGTCTGGCTACACCTTC CSVAPESGYTF
TRBJ2-3 TRBV6-5 - - TGTGCCAGCAGTTACTCTCGGGGAGAAGGGACAGATACGCAGTATTTT CASSYSRGEGTDTQYF
TRBJ2-1 TRBV11-2 TRBD2 - TGTGCCAGCAGCTTAGGTTTGGGGGGGACGAATGAGCAGTTCTTC CASSLGLGGTNEQFF
TRBJ2-5 TRBV4-3 - - TGCGCCAGCAGCCAAGATGGGGCCTCTCGGACCCAGTACTTC CASSQDGASRTQYF
TRBJ2-7 TRBV5-1 - - TGCGCCAGCAGTCGACTTGGGATTGATTACGAGCAGTACTTC CASSRLGIDYEQYF
TRBJ2-1 TRBV29-1 TRBD1 - TGCAGCGTTATACCCCAGGGACAGTCTCACAATGAGCAGTTCTTC CSVIPQGQSHNEQFF
TRBJ2-2 TRBV5-1 - - TGCGCCAGCAGCTCCGCAGGGACCGGGGAGCTGTTTTTT CASSSAGTGELFF
TRBJ1-3 TRBV30 - - TGTGCCTGGAAGGCGGGACATAGCTCTGGAAACACCATATATTTT CAWKAGHSSGNTIYF
TRBJ1-1 TRBV5-1 - - TGCGCCAGCAGCGCGGGACAACTAATTGAAGCTTTCTTT CASSAGQLIEAFF
TRBJ2-1 TRBV7-9 TRBD2 - TGTGCCAGCAGCTTAGGACTAGCGGGTGGGAGTGAGCAGTTCTTC CASSLGLAGGSEQFF
TRBJ2-2 TRBV7-2 TRBD2 - TGTGCCAGCAGCTTAGGCGCGGGAGTCGGGGAGCTGTTTTTT CASSLGAGVGELFF
TRBJ2-5 TRBV29-1 TRBD2 - TGCAGCGCTACGGGACTAGGGGCCCCTTCGTACTTC CSATGLGAPSYF
TRBJ1-4 TRBV29-1 TRBD1 - TGCAGCGTCAAACTACCGGGACAGTCTAATGAAAAACTGTTTTTT CSVKLPGQSNEKLFF
TRBJ2-5 TRBV2 TRBD1 few TGTGCCAGCAGTCAACTAACTGACAGGGCGGGAGAGACCCAGTACTTC CASSQLTDRAGETQYF
TRBJ2-7 TRBV5-1 TRBD2 - TGCGCCAGCAGCTTTACTAAGCGGGAGTCTAACGAGCAGTACTTC CASSFTKRESNEQYF
TRBJ2-7 TRBV5-1 TRBD2 few TGCGCCAGCAGCTTGGTCGTCAGCGGGAGTTACGAGCAGTACTTC CASSLVVSGSYEQYF
TRBJ1-1 TRBV7-2 TRBD1 - TGTGCCAGCAGCTTAGCGCCAGGGACAGTGGATGAAGCTTTCTTT CASSLAPGTVDEAFF
TRBJ2-3 TRBV7-9 - - TGTGCCAGCAGCTTAGCGGGACTGGGAGACACAGATACGCAGTATTTT CASSLAGLGDTDTQYF
TRBJ2-2 TRBV29-1 TRBD2 few TGCAGCGTTGTGACACTAGCGGGAGGGACGAACACCGGGGAGCTGTTTTTT CSVVTLAGGTNTGELFF
TRBJ2-1 TRBV29-1 - - TGCAGCGTTGAAGCGGCGTCCTACAATGAGCAGTTCTTC CSVEAASYNEQFF
TRBJ2-7 TRBV7-9 - - TGTGCCAGCAGCTTATTCGCCGACAGAACCTACGAGCAGTACTTC CASSLFADRTYEQYF
TRBJ2-1 TRBV4-1 - - TGCGCCAGCAGCCCCCCTCGAGGAGCGGTCTCCTACAATGAGCAGTTCTTC CASSPPRGAVSYNEQFF
TRBJ2-7 TRBV29-1 TRBD2 few TGCAGCGTTGAACTAGCGGGCAACGAGCAGTACTTC CSVELAGNEQYF
TRBJ1-5 TRBV15 - - TGTGCCACCAGCAGAGTCCGGACAGCGCCCGGCCAGCCCCAGCATTTT CATSRVRTAPGQPQHF
TRBJ1-1 TRBV30 - - TGTGCCTGGAGTGTCCTCCATTTGATAGCGGGGACGAACACTGAAGCTTTCTTT CAWSVLHLIAGTNTEAFF
TRBJ1-5 TRBV27 - - TGTGCCACCAGCCGGGGCAGATCTCAGCCCCAGCATTTT CATSRGRSQPQHF
TRBJ2-3 TRBV11-2 - - TGTGCCAGCACCTTGGGGGTGACAGCCTTCGAGTACACAGATACGCAGTATTTT CASTLGVTAFEYTDTQYF
TRBJ2-1 TRBV6-6 - - TGTGCCAGCAGGGGAGGTGAGCAGTTCTTC CASRGGEQFF
TRBJ2-7 TRBV11-3 - - TGTGCCAGCAGCTTAGGACAGGACTACGAGCAGTACTTC CASSLGQDYEQYF